The T cell receptor beta chain under discussion was sequenced for a study of T cells in Graves' hyperthyroidism and ophthalmopathy. RNA transcripts served as the template for amplifying TCR beta CDR3 regions. First-round RT-PCR with HTBI primers amplified the TCR CDR3 region. TCRdb ran MiXCR on the multiplex PCR reads and lists one entry per CDR3 protein. In the table there are 250,000 or so distinct CDR3 sequences, less than 15% of which are singletons. Trimming took off 2 bases at V and 0 bases at J, with 22 bases between the two ends. Per germline, CDR1 MDHEN and CDR2 SYDVKM. This CDR3 comprises 19 residues.

This TCR came from a woman aged 40 to 55 with Graves' hyperthyroidism that later progressed to Graves' ophthalmopathy. The rearrangement links TRBV28 to TRBJ1-1; possibly TRBD1 for D (6 bases). The sequenced sample consisted of blood. The CDR3 region is CASSLAAPKTTGVNTEAFF. CDR3 nucleotides: TGTGCCAGCAGTTTAGCCGCCCCCAAAACGACAGGAGTGAACACTGAAGCTTTCTTT.